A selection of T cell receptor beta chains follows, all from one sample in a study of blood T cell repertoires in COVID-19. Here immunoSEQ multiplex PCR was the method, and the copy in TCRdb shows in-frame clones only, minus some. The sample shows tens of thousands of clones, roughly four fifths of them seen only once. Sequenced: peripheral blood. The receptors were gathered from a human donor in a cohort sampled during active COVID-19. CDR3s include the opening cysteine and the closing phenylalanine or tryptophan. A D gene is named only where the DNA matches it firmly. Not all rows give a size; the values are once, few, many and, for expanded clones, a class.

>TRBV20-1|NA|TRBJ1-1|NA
TGCAGTGCTAGTCAGACAGTCAGCACTGAAGCTTTCTTT
CSASQTVSTEAFF
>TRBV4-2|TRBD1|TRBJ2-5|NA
TGTGCCAGCAGCGCCGACGGACAGGGTTGGGAGACCCAGTACTTC
CASSADGQGWETQYF
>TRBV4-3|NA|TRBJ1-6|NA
TGCGCCAGCAGCCAAGATGCGGGGGCGGCAAATTCACCCCTCCACTTT
CASSQDAGAANSPLHF
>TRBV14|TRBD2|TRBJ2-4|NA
TGTGCCAGCAGCCAAGATCGCGGGGGTCGGGGCATTCAGTACTTC
CASSQDRGGRGIQYF
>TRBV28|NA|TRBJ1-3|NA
TGTGCCAGCAGTTCCCCCGGGAAGCTCTCTGGAAACACCATATATTTT
CASSSPGKLSGNTIYF
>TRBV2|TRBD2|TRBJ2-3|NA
TGTGCCAGCAGTGGAGGTGGGACTAGCGGGGCGATGGATACGCAGTATTTT
CASSGGGTSGAMDTQYF
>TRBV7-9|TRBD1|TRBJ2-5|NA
TGTGCCAGCAAACAGGGGGGCGAGACCCAGTACTTC
CASKQGGETQYF
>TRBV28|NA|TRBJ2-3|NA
TGTGCCAGCAGTTTAAGTTTTTATCCAGGAGATACGCAGTATTTT
CASSLSFYPGDTQYF
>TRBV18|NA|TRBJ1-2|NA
TGTGCCAGCTCACCGGATGCGAGCGGCTATGGCTACACCTTC
CASSPDASGYGYTF
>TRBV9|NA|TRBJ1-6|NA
TGTGCCAGCAGCGTAGGCCCTACCGGGGATTCACCCCTCCACTTT
CASSVGPTGDSPLHF
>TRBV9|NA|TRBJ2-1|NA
TGTGCCAGCAGCGGACCTAGGCCCAATGAGCAGTTCTTC
CASSGPRPNEQFF
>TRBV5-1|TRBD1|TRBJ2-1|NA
TGCGCCAGCAGCTCGGGACAGCAGATCTACAATGAGCAGTTCTTC
CASSSGQQIYNEQFF
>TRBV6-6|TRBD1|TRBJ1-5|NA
TGTGCCAGCGCCGACAGGGGGTTGAATCAGCCCCAGCATTTT
CASADRGLNQPQHF
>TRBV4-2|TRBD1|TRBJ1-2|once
TGTGCCAGCAGCCAAGGCCCTGCGGACAGGGAGGGTTGGGACTATGGCTACACCTTC
CASSQGPADREGWDYGYTF
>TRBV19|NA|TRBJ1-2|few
TGTGCCAGTACCATAAAGACAGGCGGTAACTATGGCTACACCTTC
CASTIKTGGNYGYTF
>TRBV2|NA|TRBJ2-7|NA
TGTGCCAGCAACAGGGTAACCTCCTACGAGCAGTACTTC
CASNRVTSYEQYF
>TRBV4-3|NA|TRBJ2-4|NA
TGCGCCAGCAGCCAAGAAAGGACAGTCGCGAACATTCAGTACTTC
CASSQERTVANIQYF
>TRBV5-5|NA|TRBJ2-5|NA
TGTGCCAGCAGCTTCCCCGGGACTCAAGAGACCCAGTACTTC
CASSFPGTQETQYF
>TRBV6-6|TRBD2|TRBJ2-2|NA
TGTGCCAGCAGGCAACTAGCGGGGGGGTTCGGGGAGCTGTTTTTT
CASRQLAGGFGELFF
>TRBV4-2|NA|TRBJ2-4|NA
TGTGCCAGCAGCCAAGATTTGGGGGCCGCAAGGGACATTCAGTACTTC
CASSQDLGAARDIQYF
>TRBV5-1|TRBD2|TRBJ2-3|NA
TGCGCCAGCAGTCCCGGGGGGGCAGATACGCAGTATTTT
CASSPGGADTQYF
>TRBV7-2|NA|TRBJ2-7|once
TGTGCCAGCAGCGTTTCGCAGGGTCGGGAGCAGTACTTC
CASSVSQGREQYF
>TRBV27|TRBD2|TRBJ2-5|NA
TGTGCCAGCAGTTTATTAGCGGGTCACGGAGAGACCCAGTACTTC
CASSLLAGHGETQYF
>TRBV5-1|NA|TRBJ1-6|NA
TGCGCCAGCAGCTTTTCAACAGCAGATAATTCACCCCTCCACTTT
CASSFSTADNSPLHF
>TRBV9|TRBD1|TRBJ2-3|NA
TGTGCCAGCAGCCCCCAGACAGGGGGTATCGGTACGCAGTATTTT
CASSPQTGGIGTQYF
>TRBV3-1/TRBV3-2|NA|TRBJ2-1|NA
TGTGCCAGCAGCTTCGCTCGTAGCATCAATGAGCAGTTCTTC
CASSFARSINEQFF
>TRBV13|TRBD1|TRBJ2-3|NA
TGTGCCAGCAGCTACCGACAGGGGGGAGATACGCAGTATTTT
CASSYRQGGDTQYF